The 5 T cell receptor beta chains below all came from one sample that was sequenced in a study of cytomegalovirus exposure and HLA in healthy donors (dated by TCRdb to about 2017). The method was the immunoSEQ multiplex PCR assay. Entries here come from immuneACCESS through TCRdb and include only in-frame sequences with V and J called. Some clones fail to appear in such tables; in the studies checked, an unresolved V gene covers under half of the shortfall, and the cause of the remainder is unknown. The sample contains tens of thousands of clones, approximately 96% of them found a single time. Of the sample, around 5% is held by the ten largest clones. Sequenced input: PBMCs. These receptors all stem from a woman aged 18-30 years in good health and CMV-seropositive.

V and J are TRBV5-4 and TRBJ1-2, with 8 bases fitting TRBD1. This CDR3 region has 14 residues. Germline CDR1 is SGHNT and CDR2 is YYREEE (reference sequence). With V trimmed by 4 bases and J by 4 bases, 6 bases remained unmatched. The CDR3 loop is CASSGDRGIYGYTF. CDR3 DNA sequence: TGTGCCAGCAGCGGAGACAGGGGTATCTATGGCTACACCTTC.

The chain joins TRBV29-1 to TRBJ2-2; 8 positions match TRBD2. V was pared by 5 bases and J by 3 bases, with 2 bases of the junction left unmatched. This CDR3 has 13 residues. The germline gives CDR1 SQVTM, CDR2 ANQGSEA. The CDR3 sequence is CSVIGRDTGELFF. CDR3 in DNA: TGCAGCGTTATCGGGAGGGACACCGGGGAGCTGTTTTTT.

The J gene is TRBJ1-4, the V gene TRBV28; D is unclear. Trimming cost V 8 bases and J 4 bases, with 17 bases left between them. The CDR3 runs to 15 residues. In germline, CDR1 is MDHEN, CDR2 SYDVKM. The CDR3 region has the DNA TGTGCCAGCGGCCAACCGAGGAGTCTTAATGAAAAACTGTTTTTT. Translated: CASGQPRSLNEKLFF.

The chain carries TRBV5-6 and TRBJ1-1; TRBD1 is a possible D gene (5 bases). Trimming pared 1 base from V and 10 bases from J, leaving 14 bases between. This CDR3 is built from 13 residues. Germline CDR1 reads SGHDT; CDR2 reads YYEEEE. The CDR3 sequence: CASSLNARQRAFF. In DNA, the CDR3 is TGTGCCAGCAGCTTGAATGCGAGACAGAGAGCTTTCTTT.

The chain couples TRBV19 to TRBJ1-5; 7 bases fit TRBD1. Germline values: CDR1 LNHDA, CDR2 SQIVND (reference sequence). The CDR3 spans 15 residues. V trimming: 10 bases; J trimming: 0 bases; junction bases outside the gene matches: 9. As DNA, the CDR3 is TGTGCCACCCTAAGACAGGGCAATAGCAATCAGCCCCAGCATTTT. Translating gives CATLRQGNSNQPQHF. The complete variable domain, with remaining parts taken from reference TRBV19 and TRBJ1-5, reads DGGITQSPKYLFRKEGQNVTLSCEQNLNHDAMYWYRQDPGQGLRLIYYSQIVNDFQKGDIAEGYSVSREKKESFPLTVTSAQKNPTAFYLCATLRQGNSNQPQHFGDGTRLSIL.